This TCR beta chain was found in a study of blood T cell repertoires in COVID-19. The germline V gene has CDR1 SGHTA and CDR2 FQGTGA. The CDR3 spans 16 residues. The V segment lost 5 bases and the J segment 3 bases; nucleotides outside the gene matches: 5. Clones were sequenced by immunoSEQ multiplex PCR, and TCRdb holds only the in-frame ones, with some missing. The repertoire holds almost 250,000 clones, around nine tenths seen once, with more than 3.5% in the top ten. This receptor was taken from a woman aged 25 to 39 who had recovered from COVID-19. Sequenced input: PBMCs or T cells enriched from blood (not recorded which). This chain joins TRBV7-3 and TRBJ2-2, with TRBD2 matching 11 bases. The CDR3 sequence is CASSPGTSGDTGELFF. CDR3 in DNA: TGTGCCAGCAGCCCCGGGACTAGCGGTGACACCGGGGAGCTGTTTTTT.